The 30 T cell receptor beta chains below were found in one sample sequenced in a study of shared clonotypes between healthy human individuals. Measured with immunoSEQ multiplex PCR; TCRdb has only the in-frame clones, and not every one. The table lists over a million clones, 75% to 85% of them singletons. The sample taken for sequencing was memory CD4+ T cells from PBMCs. Regarding subset: CD45RA-negative fraction. These receptors originate from a man aged 18-30 years in good health. Some clones in this sample may be carry-over from other donors' samples.

The chain recombines TRBV28 with TRBJ2-7; no definite D call. Trimming took 6 bases from V and 4 from J, leaving 10 bases between them. Germline CDR1 MDHEN, CDR2 SYDVKM. This CDR3 has 12 amino acids. CDR3 loop: CASSPRTYEQYF. The CDR3 DNA follows: TGTGCCAGCAGCCCCAGGACGTACGAGCAGTACTTC.

The gene calls are TRBV27 and TRBJ2-6, with 11 bases matching TRBD1. After removal of 0 bases from V and 6 bases from J, the junction contained 7 bases not matched to a gene. This CDR3 comprises 18 residues. The germline gives CDR1 MNHEY, CDR2 SMNVEV (reference sequence). CDR3 sequence reads: CASSLSGTGGAEANVLTF. The DNA for the CDR3 is TGTGCCAGCAGTTTATCCGGGACAGGGGGGGCTGAGGCCAACGTCCTGACTTTC.

A remark on this clone: A far larger clone lies a single base away; this is likely a read error. This rearrangement joins TRBV4-2 to TRBJ2-3, with 10 bases matching TRBD1. The CDR3 length is 15 residues. Germline CDR1 is LGHNA and CDR2 is YNFKEQ. V lost 4 bases and J lost 1; bases outside the gene matches: 2. The CDR3 region has the DNA TGTGCCAGCAGCCCCGGGACAGGGGGCACAGATACGCAGTATTTT. Residues: CASSPGTGGTDTQYF.

The chain carries TRBV7-2 and TRBJ2-7; TRBD2 matches at 7 bases. From germline, CDR1 is SGHTA and CDR2 FQGNSA. With 6 bases clipped from V and 2 bases from J, the junction kept 10 bases outside the gene matches. The CDR3 has 15 residues. This CDR3 is CASSITGRVPYEQYF. CDR3 coding DNA: TGTGCCAGCAGTATTACGGGGAGGGTCCCCTACGAGCAGTACTTC.

V gene TRBV4-2 combines with J gene TRBJ1-1, with D unresolved. The length of the CDR3 is 14 residues. Looked up from germline, CDR1 is LGHNA and CDR2 is YNFKEQ. The ends were cut back, 3 bases at V and 1 base at J, with 9 bases in the middle. The CDR3 loop is CASSHPLGNTEAFF. CDR3 DNA: TGTGCCAGCAGCCATCCGTTGGGGAACACTGAAGCTTTCTTT.

The chain is built from TRBV2 and TRBJ2-7; unclear D gene. Per the germline V gene, CDR1 is SNHLY and CDR2 is FYNNEI. The CDR3 is made up of 13 amino acids. The ends were cut back, 4 bases at V and 2 bases at J, with 9 bases in the middle. Here the CDR3 reads CASSALRAYEQYF. The CDR3, as DNA: TGTGCCAGCAGTGCCCTTAGGGCCTACGAGCAGTACTTC.

The gene calls are TRBV7-8 and TRBJ2-5; D unresolved. The CDR3 is made up of 12 amino acids. Per germline, CDR1 SGHVS and CDR2 FQNEAQ. V gave up 1 base and J gave up 5 bases, with 5 bases separating them. The CDR3 DNA follows: TGTGCCAGCAGCTTAGATTCGGAGACCCAGTACTTC. Amino acid sequence: CASSLDSETQYF.

This clone has at least ten counts. Other DNA sequences in this specimen translate into the identical CDR3. This CDR3 is CASSPQGLFGTDTQYF. The CDR3 DNA sequence: TGTGCCAGCAGCCCACAGGGTTTATTTGGCACAGATACGCAGTATTTT. This chain joins TRBV7-9 and TRBJ2-3, with D possibly matching TRBD1 (6 bases). The CDR3 extends over 16 amino acids. Germline V lookup: CDR1 SEHNR, CDR2 FQNEAQ (reference sequence). V gave up 5 bases and J gave up 1 base, with 16 bases separating them.

This clone was counted only a few times. The chain has TRBV28 and TRBJ1-4; 8 bases fit TRBD1. Trimming cost V 6 bases and J 5 bases; bases outside gene matches: 11. Germline assignment: CDR1 MDHEN and CDR2 SYDVKM. This CDR3 spans 16 amino acids. The CDR3 region is CASRGADRGQNEKLFF. The CDR3 region has the DNA TGTGCCAGCAGGGGGGCAGACAGGGGACAGAATGAAAAACTGTTTTTT.

The gene calls are TRBV5-4 and TRBJ1-2; possibly TRBD1 for D (6 bases). V shed 0 bases and J shed 4 bases, with 13 bases lying between them. The CDR3 length is 15 residues. Germline values: CDR1 SGHNT, CDR2 YYREEE (reference sequence). The DNA for the CDR3 is TGTGCCAGCAGCTTGGGGGCAGGGGTGGGCTATGGCTACACCTTC. Amino acid sequence: CASSLGAGVGYGYTF.

CDR3 coding DNA: TGTGCCAGCAGCCGGCGTGGCGTCCTAAGCGGGAACATTCAGTACTTC. It is translated as CASSRRGVLSGNIQYF. The gene calls are TRBV11-2 and TRBJ2-4, with a possible D match to TRBD2 (6 bases). The CDR3 consists of 16 residues. The germline gives CDR1 SGHAT, CDR2 FQNNGV. V dropped 5 bases and J dropped 7 bases, with 21 bases sitting between them.

V gene TRBV5-1 combines with J gene TRBJ1-1, with D possibly TRBD1 on 6 matching bases. Trimming pared 5 bases from V and 0 bases from J, leaving 11 bases between. The CDR3 is made up of 14 amino acids. Germline V CDR1 and CDR2: SGHRS, YFSETQ. The chain's CDR3 is CASRGGVMNTEAFF. The CDR3, as DNA: TGCGCCAGCAGAGGGGGGGTGATGAACACTGAAGCTTTCTTT.

The sample holds many counts of this clone. This CDR3 reads CASSFGTSVTQYF. For the CDR3, the DNA is TGTGCCAGCAGTTTCGGGACTAGCGTGACCCAGTACTTC. The V and J genes are TRBV28 and TRBJ2-5; TRBD2 aligns across 10 bases. This CDR3 has 13 amino acids. CDR1 is MDHEN and CDR2 is SYDVKM in the germline V gene. The trim removed 3 bases at V and 7 bases at J, leaving 2 bases unmatched.

The CDR3 spells CASSTTDNYGYTF. CDR3 nucleotides: TGTGCCAGTAGTACCACAGATAACTATGGCTACACCTTC. The chain couples TRBV19 to TRBJ1-2; no firm D call. This CDR3 contains 13 residues. Germline CDR1 and CDR2: LNHDA and SQIVND (reference sequence). Between the trimmed V and J ends, which lost 4 bases and 1 base, there was a span of 7 bases.

This chain uses TRBV10-3 with TRBJ2-1, with 9 bases lining up with TRBD2. This CDR3 comprises 15 residues. With V trimmed by 4 bases and J by 4 bases, 5 bases remained unmatched. The germline V gene has CDR1 ENHRY and CDR2 SYGVKD. The DNA of the CDR3 is TGTGCCATCAGTGTGTCTGCGGGAGGGTACAATGAGCAGTTCTTC. Protein sequence: CAISVSAGGYNEQFF.

This clone was observed a single time. The chain carries TRBV4-2 and TRBJ2-7, with 11 bases matching TRBD2. The CDR3 is made up of 14 amino acids. Germline V gives CDR1 LGHNA, CDR2 YNFKEQ. With V trimmed by 8 bases and J by 3 bases, 6 bases remained unmatched. The CDR3 loop reads CASSPTSGVYEQYF. The CDR3 region has the DNA TGTGCCAGCTCCCCGACTAGCGGGGTCTACGAGCAGTACTTC.

This chain joins TRBV21-1 and TRBJ1-2. TRBV21-1 is an annotated pseudogene. The CDR3 spans 19 residues. The CDR3 spells CASSKARDWPLEGAYGYTF. The CDR3 DNA is TGTGCCAGCAGCAAAGCGCGGGATTGGCCACTTGAGGGAGCCTATGGCTACACCTTC.

This rearrangement joins TRBV5-1 to TRBJ2-4, with 7 bases aligning to TRBD1. The CDR3 covers 14 residues. The junction had 2 bases not matched to a gene; V was cut back by 0 bases and J by 5 bases. Germline V gene lookup returns CDR1 SGHRS and CDR2 YFSETQ. The CDR3 here is CASSLGGTENIQYF. CDR3 bases: TGCGCCAGCAGCTTGGGGGGGACAGAAAACATTCAGTACTTC.

The chain links TRBV4-3 to TRBJ2-4; D is ambiguous. From germline, CDR1 is LGHNA and CDR2 YSLEER. The CDR3 is made up of 19 amino acids. V shed 1 base and J shed 2 bases, with 21 bases lying between them. The CDR3 protein is CASSQVKVTGPWSKNIQYF. DNA of the CDR3: TGCGCCAGCAGCCAAGTGAAGGTCACCGGGCCATGGTCCAAAAACATTCAGTACTTC.

This clone has at least ten counts. This chain connects TRBV11-2 to TRBJ1-2, with 8 bases fitting TRBD1. This CDR3 has 14 residues. Germline-derived CDR1 and CDR2 are SGHAT and FQNNGV. Trimming at V came to 4 bases and at J to 4 bases, leaving 5 bases not matched to a gene. The CDR3 sequence is CASSSRDRIYGYTF. As DNA, the CDR3 is TGTGCCAGCAGCTCCCGGGACAGGATCTATGGCTACACCTTC.

Only a few counts were recorded for this clone. The genes are TRBV12-5 and TRBJ2-5, with D uncertain. Germline V gene data show CDR1 as LGHNT and CDR2 as FRNRAP. This CDR3 is 13 amino acids long. V lost 1 base and J lost 0, with 3 bases in between. CDR3 loop: CASGLGHQETQYF. The DNA of the CDR3 is TGTGCTAGTGGTTTGGGACACCAAGAGACCCAGTACTTC. The variable domain in full, with the rest retrieved from reference TRBV12-5 and TRBJ2-5, is DARVTQTPRHKVTEMGQEVTMRCQPILGHNTVFWYRQTMMQGLELLAYFRNRAPLDDSGMPKDRFSAEMPDATLATLKIQPSEPRDSAVYFCASGLGHQETQYFGPGTRLLVL.

This clone came up a few times. Different DNA sequences within this sample yield the same CDR3. The chain uses TRBV10-3 and TRBJ1-5; the D gene is possibly TRBD1 (5 bases). Germline loops: CDR1 ENHRY, CDR2 SYGVKD. V lost 4 bases and J 4 bases, leaving 8 bases between the germline ends. This CDR3 spans 13 amino acids. The CDR3 region is CAISGGANQPQHF. DNA of the CDR3: TGTGCCATCAGTGGAGGGGCAAATCAGCCCCAGCATTTT.

The chain carries TRBV7-3 and TRBJ2-1; TRBD2 might be the D (6 bases). Germline loops: CDR1 SGHTA, CDR2 FQGTGA. Trimming left V 5 bases short and J 4 bases short, with 15 bases between. The CDR3 spans 15 residues. CDR3 coding DNA: TGTGCCAGCAGCCCCTCTCGGGGGTCGTACAATGAGCAGTTCTTC. It encodes CASSPSRGSYNEQFF. Full variable domain (missing parts from reference TRBV7-3 and TRBJ2-1): GAGVSQTPSNKVTEKGKYVELRCDPISGHTALYWYRQSLGQGPEFLIYFQGTGAADDSGLPNDRFFAVRPEGSVSTLKIQRTERGDSAVYLCASSPSRGSYNEQFFGPGTRLTVL.

The chain is built from TRBV13 and TRBJ1-5, with D possibly TRBD1 on 6 matching bases. Looked up from germline, CDR1 is PRHDT and CDR2 is FYEKMQ (reference sequence). Trimming left V 6 bases short and J 6 bases short, with 12 bases between. The CDR3 spans 13 residues. CDR3 coding DNA: TGTGCCAGCAGTAGAGGGGGGTCTCAGCCCCAGCATTTT. Translating gives CASSRGGSQPQHF.

The rearrangement joins TRBV2 to TRBJ2-2, with D possibly matching TRBD1 (5 bases). Germline-derived CDR1 and CDR2 are SNHLY and FYNNEI. The CDR3 covers 15 residues. Trimming shortened V by 6 bases and J by 5 bases, and 16 bases separated the two germline ends. The CDR3 region has the DNA TGTGCCAGCAGGCTACAGGTTTCGAGTACCGGGGAGCTGTTTTTT. As protein: CASRLQVSSTGELFF. Looking up the rest from reference TRBV2 and TRBJ2-2 gives the full variable domain: EPEVTQTPSHQVTQMGQEVILRCVPISNHLYFYWYRQILGQKVEFLVSFYNNEISEKSEIFDDQFSVERPDGSNFTLKIRSTKLEDSAMYFCASRLQVSSTGELFFGEGSRLTVL.

This chain links TRBV28 with TRBJ1-4; D uncertain. V was pared by 5 bases and J by 0 bases, with 10 bases between. CDR1 is MDHEN and CDR2 is SYDVKM in the germline V gene. This CDR3 spans 15 amino acids. DNA for the CDR3: TGTGCCAGCAGTCGTCCTACTGCAACTAATGAAAAACTGTTTTTT. Amino acid sequence: CASSRPTATNEKLFF.

The chain carries TRBV30 and TRBJ1-4, with D possibly being TRBD1 (5 bases). The CDR3 totals 14 residues. The ends were cut back, 3 bases at V and 4 bases at J, with 12 bases in the middle. In germline, CDR1 is GTSNPN, CDR2 SVGIG (reference sequence). In DNA form, the CDR3 reads TGTGCCTGGAGGCCGGGACTGAGTAATGAAAAACTGTTTTTT. It specifies CAWRPGLSNEKLFF.

The chain recombines TRBV27 with TRBJ1-4; D remains unclear. The CDR3 has 15 amino acids. From germline, CDR1 is MNHEY and CDR2 SMNVEV (reference sequence). V lost 6 bases, J lost 0 bases, and 11 bases lay in between. Here the CDR3 reads CASRRIDATNEKLFF. CDR3 coding DNA: TGTGCCAGCAGGCGGATTGATGCAACTAATGAAAAACTGTTTTTT.

The chain has TRBV10-2 and TRBJ2-5; the D gene is possibly TRBD2 (5 bases). V lost 5 bases and J 2 bases, leaving 12 bases between the germline ends. CDR1 is WSHSY, CDR2 SAAADI, per germline. This CDR3 spans 14 amino acids. In nucleotides, the CDR3 is TGCGCCAGCAGTCCGGCCGGGATTCAAGAGACCCAGTACTTC. Translating it yields CASSPAGIQETQYF.

The rearrangement uses TRBV5-1 and TRBJ1-1; 7 positions agree with TRBD1. The CDR3 runs to 15 residues. Germline values: CDR1 SGHRS, CDR2 YFSETQ. Unmatched junction bases numbered 6, after V lost 4 bases and J lost 0 bases. The CDR3 nucleotides are TGCGCCAGCAGCCAGACAGGGAAGTTGAACACTGAAGCTTTCTTT. Translation gives CASSQTGKLNTEAFF.